Detailed here is one TCR beta chain. Only in-frame clones appear in the TCRdb table, and some are missing; sequencing was by immunoSEQ multiplex PCR. The sample carries 200,000 to 300,000 clones, approximately 85% recorded once. The data originate from a study of blood T cell repertoires in COVID-19. CDR3 length equals 17 residues. J lost 3 bases, V lost 4 bases, and 8 bases had no gene match. CDR1 and CDR2 (germline): MNHEY, SVGEGT. J is TRBJ2-3 and V is TRBV6-2 or TRBV6-3; 12 positions match TRBD2. The TCR originated in a woman between 25 and 40 years old with acute or convalescent COVID-19. The sequenced sample was peripheral blood. CDR3: CASSSPRLAGATDTQYF. DNA for the CDR3: TGTGCCAGCAGTTCCCCCCGACTAGCGGGAGCGACAGATACGCAGTATTTT.